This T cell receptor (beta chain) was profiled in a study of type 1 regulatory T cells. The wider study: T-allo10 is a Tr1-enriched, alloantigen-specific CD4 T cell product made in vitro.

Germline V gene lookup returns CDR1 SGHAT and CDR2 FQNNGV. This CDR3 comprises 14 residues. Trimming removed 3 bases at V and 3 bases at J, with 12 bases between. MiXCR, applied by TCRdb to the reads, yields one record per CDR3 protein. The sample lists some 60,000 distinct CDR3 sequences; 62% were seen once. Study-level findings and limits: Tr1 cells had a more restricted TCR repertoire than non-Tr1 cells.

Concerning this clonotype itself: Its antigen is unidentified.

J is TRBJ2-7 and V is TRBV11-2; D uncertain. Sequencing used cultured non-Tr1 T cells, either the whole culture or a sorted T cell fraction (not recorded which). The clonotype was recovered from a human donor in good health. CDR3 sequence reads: CASSFSDQNYEQYF. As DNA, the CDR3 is TGTGCCAGCAGCTTTAGTGACCAGAACTACGAGCAGTACTTC.